The rows below give T cell receptor beta chains drawn from one sample of a study of blood T cells in healthy people across ages. TCRdb analysed the 5' RACE reads with MiXCR anew, one entry per CDR3 protein. The data contain about 800,000 distinct CDR3 sequences, about 25% of them singletons. The same sample was also studied in work on T cells of mothers and their children.

The specimen sequenced was blood. Receptors were obtained from a boy aged 10-17 years in good health. CDR3s include the opening cysteine and the closing phenylalanine or tryptophan. A D gene is named only where the DNA matches it firmly. Size is omitted from some rows. Given values are once, few, many or a class for expanded clones.

12 | TRBJ2-1 | TRBD1 | . | TRBV25-1 | CASKDREREQFF | TGTGCCAGCAAAGACAGGGAACGGGAGCAGTTCTTC
15 | TRBJ2-3 | . | . | TRBV28 | CASSLWGRGTDTQYF | TGTGCCAGCAGTTTATGGGGGAGGGGGACAGATACGCAGTATTTT
13 | TRBJ1-2 | . | . | TRBV27 | CASKKAPWGGYTF | TGTGCCAGCAAAAAGGCTCCGTGGGGAGGCTACACCTTC
16 | TRBJ2-5 | . | . | TRBV11-2 | CASSSAGRGPQETQYF | TGTGCCAGCAGCTCCGCTGGGCGGGGGCCCCAAGAGACCCAGTACTTC
17 | TRBJ1-3 | . | . | TRBV2 | CASTEGRRGHSGNTIYF | TGTGCCAGCACCGAGGGTCGTAGGGGCCACTCTGGAAACACCATATATTTT
14 | TRBJ1-1 | . | few | TRBV29-1 | CSVEAPSVNTEAFF | TGCAGCGTTGAAGCCCCTTCCGTGAACACTGAAGCTTTCTTT
16 | TRBJ2-7 | . | . | TRBV29-1 | CSVEGLLQGSSYEQYF | TGCAGCGTTGAAGGGTTATTACAGGGATCCTCCTACGAGCAGTACTTC
14 | TRBJ2-7 | . | few | TRBV4-1 | CASSQEGLQDEQYF | TGCGCCAGCAGCCAAGAGGGCCTTCAGGACGAGCAGTACTTC
13 | TRBJ2-5 | . | few | TRBV28 | CASSFRHRETQYF | TGTGCCAGCAGTTTCCGCCATAGGGAGACCCAGTACTTC
15 | TRBJ2-7 | TRBD1 | . | TRBV12-3/TRBV12-4 | CASSEHRGQIYEQYF | TGTGCCAGCAGCGAGCACAGGGGACAAATCTACGAGCAGTACTTC
12 | TRBJ1-2 | . | few | TRBV20-1 | CSARTAGEGYTF | TGCAGTGCCAGAACGGCAGGGGAAGGCTACACCTTC
14 | TRBJ2-7 | . | . | TRBV5-6 | CASSLAVRSYEQYF | TGTGCCAGCAGCTTGGCCGTCAGGTCCTACGAGCAGTACTTC
14 | TRBJ1-4 | TRBD1 | . | TRBV28 | CASSLLDRAEKLFF | TGTGCCAGCAGTTTACTGGACAGGGCTGAAAAACTGTTTTTT
13 | TRBJ2-5 | TRBD1 | few | TRBV7-2 | CASRQTGWETQYF | TGTGCCAGCAGACAGACAGGGTGGGAGACCCAGTACTTC
14 | TRBJ2-7 | . | . | TRBV4-1 | CASSPILEGLEQYF | TGCGCCAGCAGCCCAATACTAGAGGGCTTGGAGCAGTACTTC
14 | TRBJ2-5 | . | . | TRBV9 | CASSVGWGKETQYF | TGTGCCAGCAGCGTAGGTTGGGGGAAAGAGACCCAGTACTTC
16 | TRBJ2-3 | . | . | TRBV28 | CASSFPRPDSTDTQYF | TGTGCCAGCAGTTTCCCGCGGCCGGATAGCACAGATACGCAGTATTTT
14 | TRBJ2-7 | . | . | TRBV13 | CASSLDISSGEQYF | TGTGCCAGCAGCTTGGATATCTCCTCTGGCGAGCAGTACTTC
17 | TRBJ2-7 | TRBD2 | . | TRBV27 | CASSFWAGEETTYEQYF | TGTGCCAGCAGTTTTTGGGCGGGGGAGGAGACCACCTACGAACAGTACTTC
14 | TRBJ2-7 | . | . | TRBV29-1 | CSVAAGRADYEQYF | TGCAGCGTTGCCGCGGGGCGGGCGGACTACGAGCAGTACTTC
13 | TRBJ2-2 | . | few | TRBV7-7 | CACSGRGTGELFF | TGTGCTTGCTCAGGGCGCGGGACCGGGGAGCTGTTTTTT
17 | TRBJ2-1 | . | . | TRBV4-3 | CASSQGFSSVSYNEQFF | TGCGCCAGCAGCCAAGGGTTCTCTAGCGTTTCCTACAATGAGCAGTTCTTC
15 | TRBJ2-1 | TRBD2 | few | TRBV4-2 | CASSPLGLADNEQFF | TGTGCCAGCAGCCCTCTCGGACTAGCGGACAATGAGCAGTTCTTC
13 | TRBJ2-5 | . | . | TRBV10-3 | CASKGTAEETQYF | TGTGCCTCAAAAGGGACTGCTGAAGAGACCCAGTACTTC
13 | TRBJ2-5 | . | . | TRBV21-1 | CASSCSSQETQYF | TGTGCCAGCAGCTGCTCCAGTCAAGAGACCCAGTACTTC
12 | TRBJ1-4 | . | . | TRBV24-1 | CATSEGPEKLFF | TGTGCCACCAGTGAGGGTCCTGAAAAACTGTTTTTT
16 | TRBJ2-5 | . | . | TRBV4-1 | CASSQDLWGPQEAQYF | TGCGCCAGCAGCCAAGATTTATGGGGTCCCCAAGAGGCCCAGTACTTC
11 | TRBJ2-1 | . | few | TRBV29-1 | CSVDAGNEQFF | TGCAGCGTTGATGCGGGGAATGAGCAGTTCTTC
15 | TRBJ2-3 | TRBD2 | few | TRBV18 | CASAPTSGSTDTQYF | TGTGCCAGCGCACCGACTAGCGGAAGCACAGATACGCAGTATTTT